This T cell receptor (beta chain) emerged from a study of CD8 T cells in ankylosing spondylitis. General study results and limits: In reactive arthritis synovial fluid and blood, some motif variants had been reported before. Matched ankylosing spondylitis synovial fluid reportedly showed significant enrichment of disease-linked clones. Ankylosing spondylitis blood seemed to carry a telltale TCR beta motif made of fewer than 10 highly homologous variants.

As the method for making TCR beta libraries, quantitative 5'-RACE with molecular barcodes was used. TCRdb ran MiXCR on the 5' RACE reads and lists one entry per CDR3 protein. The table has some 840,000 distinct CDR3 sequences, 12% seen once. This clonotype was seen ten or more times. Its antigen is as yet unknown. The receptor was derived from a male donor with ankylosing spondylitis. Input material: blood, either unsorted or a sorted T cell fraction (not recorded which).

The CDR3 is CSASGAQIVTEAFF. The CDR3 DNA reads TGCAGTGCTAGTGGCGCGCAGATCGTAACTGAAGCTTTCTTT. This rearrangement joins TRBV20-1 to TRBJ1-1; no reliable D call. Trimming removed 3 bases at V and 5 bases at J, with 16 bases between. The CDR3 sequence is 14 residues long. The germline gives CDR1 DFQATT, CDR2 SNEGSKA (reference sequence).